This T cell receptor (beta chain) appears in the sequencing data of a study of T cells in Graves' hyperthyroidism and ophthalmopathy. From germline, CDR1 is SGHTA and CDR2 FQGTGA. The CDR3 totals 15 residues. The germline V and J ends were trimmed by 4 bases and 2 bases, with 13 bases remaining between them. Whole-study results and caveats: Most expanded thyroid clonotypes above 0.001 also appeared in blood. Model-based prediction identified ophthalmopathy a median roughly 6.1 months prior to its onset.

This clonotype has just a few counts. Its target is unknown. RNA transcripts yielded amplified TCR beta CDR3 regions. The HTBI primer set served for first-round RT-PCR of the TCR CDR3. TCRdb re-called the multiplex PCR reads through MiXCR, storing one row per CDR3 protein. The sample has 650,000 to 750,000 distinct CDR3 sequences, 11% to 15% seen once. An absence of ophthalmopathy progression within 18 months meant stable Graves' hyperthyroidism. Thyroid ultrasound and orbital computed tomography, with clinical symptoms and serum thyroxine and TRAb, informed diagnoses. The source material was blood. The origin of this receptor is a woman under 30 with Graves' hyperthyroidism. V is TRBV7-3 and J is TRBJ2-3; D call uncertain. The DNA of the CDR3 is TGTGCCAGCAGCTCTAAGGGCCTTATCACAGATACGCAGTATTTT. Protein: CASSSKGLITDTQYF.